The 21 T cell receptor beta chains presented below share a single source sample, sequenced in a study of tissue T cells after allogeneic stem cell transplantation. Clones were sequenced by immunoSEQ multiplex PCR, and TCRdb holds only the in-frame ones, with some missing. Among 9,500 to 15,000 clones, approximately 70% were seen once, and the ten largest hold approximately 15%. Here the sequenced sample was tissue from the right colon, taken at autopsy. Every receptor here comes from a woman aged 18 to 49 with breast cancer.

The chain has TRBV7-8 and TRBJ1-6; the match to TRBD1 covers 9 bases. Trimming removed 5 bases from V and 7 bases from J; junction bases left unmatched: 9. CDR1 is SGHVS, CDR2 FQNEAQ, per germline. The CDR3 runs to 16 residues. CDR3 coding DNA: TGTGCCAGCAGCCCTTGGACAGGGGTTCAGAATTCACCCCTCCACTTT. It yields the protein CASSPWTGVQNSPLHF.

This rearrangement joins TRBV25-1 to TRBJ1-2, with TRBD1 as a possible D gene (5 bases). The CDR3 runs to 13 residues. Germline V CDR1 and CDR2: MGHDK, SYGVNS. The V and J ends lost 10 bases and 4 bases respectively, with 16 bases between them. The CDR3 sequence is CATQRGESYGYTF. The CDR3 nucleotides are TGTGCCACCCAACGGGGGGAATCCTATGGCTACACCTTC.

The chain combines TRBV7-8 with TRBJ2-7, with 7 bases lining up with TRBD1. CDR1 SGHVS and CDR2 FQNEAQ come from the germline V gene. The CDR3 covers 14 residues. V lost 5 bases, J lost 3 bases, and 7 bases stayed unmatched. This CDR3 reads CASSIQGFDYEQYF. The CDR3 bases are TGTGCCAGCAGCATACAGGGGTTCGACTACGAGCAGTACTTC.

This chain connects TRBV29-1 to TRBJ2-5; D not resolved. Germline V gene sequence: CDR1 SQVTM, CDR2 ANQGSEA. This CDR3 comprises 12 residues. Between the trimmed V and J ends, which lost 7 bases and 5 bases, there was a span of 14 bases. CDR3 in DNA: TGCAGCGATCAGCCGGCTACCGAGACCCAGTACTTC. Amino acid sequence: CSDQPATETQYF.

This clone appeared a few times. V gene TRBV24-1 combines with J gene TRBJ2-7; tentative D call: TRBD1 (5 bases). Deletions cut 4 bases from V and 2 bases from J, with 11 bases between. This CDR3 comprises 14 residues. Germline CDR1 reads KGHDR; CDR2 reads SFDVKD. For the CDR3, the DNA is TGTGCCACCAGTGAAGCAACAGGAACCTACGAGCAGTACTTC. It translates to CATSEATGTYEQYF.

The V call is TRBV29-1, the J call TRBJ1-2; a weak D match, TRBD1 (5 bases). V lost 0 bases and J 6 bases, leaving 14 bases between the germline ends. The CDR3 sequence is 14 residues long. Germline loops: CDR1 SQVTM, CDR2 ANQGSEA. The CDR3 spells CSVEEGLGADGYTF. Written as DNA, the CDR3 is TGCAGCGTTGAAGAGGGACTTGGGGCGGATGGCTACACCTTC.

The V call is TRBV7-2, the J call TRBJ2-6; D ambiguous. Trimming removed 2 bases at V and 0 bases at J, with 14 bases between. This CDR3 has 18 residues. Germline CDR1 and CDR2: SGHTA and FQGNSA. This CDR3 is CASSLLSRKGSGANVLTF. In DNA, the CDR3 is TGTGCCAGCAGCTTATTGTCTCGCAAAGGCTCTGGGGCCAACGTCCTGACTTTC.

The J gene is TRBJ2-7, the V gene TRBV5-8; D unresolved. CDR3 size: 12 residues. The germline V gene has CDR1 SGHTS and CDR2 YDEGEE. The V gene lost 2 bases and the J gene lost 0 bases, with 3 bases spanning the gap. DNA of the CDR3: TGTGCCAGCAGCTTCAGCTCCTACGAGCAGTACTTC. It encodes CASSFSSYEQYF.

This rearrangement joins TRBV30 to TRBJ2-3; D remains ambiguous. The CDR3 runs to 12 residues. Germline V gives CDR1 GTSNPN, CDR2 SVGIG (reference sequence). Trimming took off 4 bases at V and 2 bases at J, with 7 bases between the two ends. The CDR3: CAWTGTTDTQYF. The CDR3 region has the DNA TGTGCCTGGACCGGTACCACAGATACGCAGTATTTT.

This clone is medium-sized by share. The chain recombines TRBV29-1 with TRBJ1-1; the D is unclear. Trimming removed 0 bases from V and 2 bases from J, with 10 bases in between. The CDR3 loop spans 14 amino acids. CDR1 is SQVTM, CDR2 ANQGSEA, per germline. The CDR3 coding sequence is TGCAGCGTTGAAGACATGACCTATAACACTGAAGCTTTCTTT. It is translated as CSVEDMTYNTEAFF.

The chain employs TRBV7-8 and TRBJ2-4, with no clear D. Germline V gene sequence: CDR1 SGHVS, CDR2 FQNEAQ. Trimming shortened V by 0 bases and J by 8 bases, and 14 bases separated the two germline ends. The CDR3 spans 15 residues. The CDR3, as DNA: TGTGCCAGCAGCTTAGCGGGGTCGAAGGGTGACATTCAGTACTTC. This codes for CASSLAGSKGDIQYF.

The CDR3 bases are TGTGCCATCAGTGAGAAGGGTGTCGGCACTGAAGCTTTCTTT. Its translation: CAISEKGVGTEAFF. J is TRBJ1-1 and V is TRBV10-3, with D unclear. This CDR3 contains 14 residues. Germline V gene lookup returns CDR1 ENHRY and CDR2 SYGVKD. V was trimmed by 2 bases and J by 4 bases, leaving 11 bases between them.

The rearrangement joins TRBV9 to TRBJ2-1; D unresolved. Trimming removed 4 bases at V and 9 bases at J, with 14 bases between. There are 13 residues in the CDR3. The germline gives CDR1 SGDLS, CDR2 YYNGEE. The chain's CDR3 is CASSPNVDGEQFF. The CDR3 DNA is TGTGCCAGCAGCCCTAACGTGGACGGTGAGCAGTTCTTC.

This rearrangement joins TRBV7-2 to TRBJ2-1; TRBD2 agrees at 8 bases. The CDR3 length is 18 residues. The V gene's germline CDR1 is SGHTA and CDR2 FQGNSA. V shed 4 bases, J shed 3 bases, and the junction held 14 bases outside the gene matches. CDR3 sequence: CASSSPLAGGTFYNEQFF. The DNA of the CDR3 is TGTGCCAGCAGCTCCCCGCTGGCGGGGGGCACCTTCTACAATGAGCAGTTCTTC.

This clone was counted a single time. This chain joins TRBV27 and TRBJ1-6; D gene ambiguous. CDR1 is MNHEY and CDR2 is SMNVEV in the germline V gene (reference sequence). V lost 3 bases and J 8 bases, leaving 8 bases between the germline ends. CDR3 size: 13 residues. DNA of the CDR3: TGTGCCAGCAGTTTTAACCCAGATTCACCCCTCCACTTT. Residues: CASSFNPDSPLHF.

This clone is medium-sized within its sample. This sequence joins TRBV6-1 and TRBJ1-6, with D unclear. Looked up from germline, CDR1 is MNHNS and CDR2 is SASEGT. V lost 2 bases to trimming and J lost 9 bases, with 14 bases between them. The CDR3 contains 15 residues. Here the CDR3 DNA reads TGTGCCAGCAGTGAATCGTACTTAACGGGTTCACCCCTCCACTTT. Translated, it gives CASSESYLTGSPLHF.

Turning to this clone: The junction departs from the called germline gene at one end, perhaps through a read error. The V gene is TRBV5-1, the J gene TRBJ2-5; D is perhaps TRBD2 (6 bases). The CDR3 has 14 residues. In germline, CDR1 is SGHRS, CDR2 YFSETQ. CDR3 amino acids: CASSTGLPQEAQYF. The CDR3 region has the DNA TGCGCCAGCAGCACGGGACTTCCCCAAGAGGCCCAGTACTTC.

The chain employs TRBV6-5 and TRBJ2-5; the match to TRBD1 covers 7 bases. The junction had 12 bases not matched to a gene; V was cut back by 6 bases and J by 5 bases. The CDR3 contains 15 residues. In germline, CDR1 is MNHEY, CDR2 SVGAGI. CDR3 protein: CASSRQNRGSETQYF. In nucleotides, the CDR3 is TGTGCCAGCAGCAGACAAAACAGGGGTTCGGAGACCCAGTACTTC.

V gene TRBV5-4 combines with J gene TRBJ2-3; TRBD1 agrees at 9 bases. Per germline, CDR1 SGHNT and CDR2 YYREEE (reference sequence). This CDR3 region has 14 residues. Trimming cost V 0 bases and J 6 bases; bases outside gene matches: 2. CDR3 region: CASSLDRGRDTQYF. The DNA of the CDR3 is TGTGCCAGCAGCTTGGACAGGGGGCGGGATACGCAGTATTTT.

This clone was seen a few times. This chain joins TRBV4-3 and TRBJ2-7, with D possibly TRBD2 on 6 matching bases. The germline V gene encodes CDR1 LGHNA and CDR2 YSLEER. CDR3 length equals 16 residues. The germline V and J ends were trimmed by 0 bases and 6 bases, with 18 bases remaining between them. Written as DNA, the CDR3 is TGCGCCAGCAGCCAAGATCGGGGGAGGAACCCCGGCGAGCAGTACTTC. Translation: CASSQDRGRNPGEQYF.

This clone has only a few counts. The chain couples TRBV7-2 to TRBJ2-7, with a tentative D call TRBD2 (6 bases). The CDR3 length is 17 residues. Germline CDR1 and CDR2: SGHTA and FQGNSA. Trimming cost V 2 bases and J 7 bases, with 24 bases left between them. The DNA of the CDR3 is TGTGCCAGCAGCTTACTATCGAGGTCCGGGGGATGGGGTGAGCAGTACTTC. Protein sequence: CASSLLSRSGGWGEQYF.